This paragraph covers one TCR beta chain sequence. Its target is unknown. Method: immunoSEQ multiplex PCR; TCRdb's copy keeps in-frame clones and lacks some. This table holds about 93,000 clones, about 90% found once. Looked up from germline, CDR1 is SGHRS and CDR2 is YFSETQ. The CDR3 is made up of 15 amino acids. V lost 2 bases to trimming and J lost 2 bases; unmatched junction nucleotides: 5. This entry comes from a study of OX40 agonist ivuxolimab in advanced cancers. Study-wide points: Researchers report that CD8+ T cells had, on average, more expanded clones than CD4+.

Sequenced here: CD4+ or CD8+ T cells sorted from blood, sampled in a trial of the OX40 agonist ivuxolimab. The gene calls are TRBV5-1 and TRBJ2-3, with 7 bases aligning to TRBD1. The sequence was collected from an adult with an advanced solid tumor such as melanoma, head and neck, liver or kidney cancer. The CDR3 DNA follows: TGCGCCAGCAGCTTTGGACAGGCTAACACAGATACGCAGTATTTT. Amino acid sequence: CASSFGQANTDTQYF.